This TCR beta chain was found in a study of regulatory T cells in long-lasting Graves disease. Findings and limits, study-wide: The analysis examined peripheral blood only and excluded thyroid tissue. Favoring TRBV28, TRBJ1-2 and TRBJ2-5 was a feature seen in persistent disease.

The time point: newly diagnosed GD, antithyroid drugs for less than 3 months. Construction of the TCR library relied on RNA isolated from PBMCs. Relying on iRepertoire HTBI primers and Arm-PCR of CDR3 regions, the team built TCR beta libraries. TCRdb reanalysed the multiplex PCR reads using MiXCR and keeps one entry per CDR3 protein. Of about 620,000 distinct CDR3 sequences listed, 16% are singletons. This clonotype was seen repeatedly, ten times or more. Its target is unknown. This CDR3 contains 13 residues. V was trimmed by 5 bases and J by 2 bases, leaving 10 bases between them. The sample also formed part of further work on T cells in Graves' hyperthyroidism and ophthalmopathy. That report notes: Not enrolled were patients with uncontrolled infection, other autoimmune disease, pregnancy or lactation.

The V gene is TRBV12-3 or TRBV12-4, the J gene TRBJ2-7, with unresolved D. The receptor's source is a woman aged 25 to 45 with Graves disease. The sample here was peripheral blood mononuclear cells (PBMCs), taken at new diagnosis, from a patient treated with antithyroid drugs. CDR3 DNA sequence: TGTGCCAGCAGTCTCAAGGACCCCTACGAGCAGTACTTC. Amino acids: CASSLKDPYEQYF.